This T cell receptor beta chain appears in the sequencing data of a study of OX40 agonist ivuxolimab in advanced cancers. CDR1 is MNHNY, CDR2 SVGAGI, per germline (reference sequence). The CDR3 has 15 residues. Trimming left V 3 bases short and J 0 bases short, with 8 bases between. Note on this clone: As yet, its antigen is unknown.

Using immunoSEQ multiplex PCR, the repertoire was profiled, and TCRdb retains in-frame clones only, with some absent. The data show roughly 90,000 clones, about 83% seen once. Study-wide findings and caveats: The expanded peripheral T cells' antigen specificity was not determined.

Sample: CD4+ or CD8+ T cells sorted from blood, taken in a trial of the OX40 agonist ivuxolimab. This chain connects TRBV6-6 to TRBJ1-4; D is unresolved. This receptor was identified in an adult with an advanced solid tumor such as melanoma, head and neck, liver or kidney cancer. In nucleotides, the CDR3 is TGTGCCAGCAGTTATGGGATTGCAACTAATGAAAAACTGTTTTTT. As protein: CASSYGIATNEKLFF.